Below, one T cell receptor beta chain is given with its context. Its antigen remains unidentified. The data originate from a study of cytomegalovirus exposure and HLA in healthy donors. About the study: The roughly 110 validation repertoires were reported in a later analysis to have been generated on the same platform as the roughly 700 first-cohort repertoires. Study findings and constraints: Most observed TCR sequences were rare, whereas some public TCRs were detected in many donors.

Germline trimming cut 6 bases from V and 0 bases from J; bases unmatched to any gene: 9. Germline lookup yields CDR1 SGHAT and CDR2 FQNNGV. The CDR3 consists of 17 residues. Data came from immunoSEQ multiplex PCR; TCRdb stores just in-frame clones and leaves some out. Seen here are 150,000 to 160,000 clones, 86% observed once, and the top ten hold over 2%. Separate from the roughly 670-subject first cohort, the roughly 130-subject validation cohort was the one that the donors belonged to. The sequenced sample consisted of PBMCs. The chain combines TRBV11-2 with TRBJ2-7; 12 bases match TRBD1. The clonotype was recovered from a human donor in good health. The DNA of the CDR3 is TGTGCCAGCAGTCCAGGGACAGGGGGCTTCCCCTCCTACGAGCAGTACTTC. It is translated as CASSPGTGGFPSYEQYF.